This T cell receptor beta chain was obtained from a study of cytomegalovirus exposure and HLA in healthy donors (dated by TCRdb to the late 2010s). With regard to the full study: An earlier analysis of roughly 500 of the donors reported approximately 300 Gb of sequence data and 95 million to 130 million unique TCR beta sequences obtained from some 200 million T cells. An early release that covered more than 550 HLA-typed donors contained 250 to 350 gigabases of sequencing data and around 80 million unique TCR sequences. The genetic ancestry cluster associated with self-reported Caucasian donors included approximately 85% of the 398 genotyped donors. The study aimed to test whether signatures of past pathogen exposure could be identified by cataloging public T cell receptors. Using immunosequencing, the study profiled T cell repertoires from fewer than 700 subjects and related those repertoires to cytomegalovirus serostatus. Besides the first cohort of 666 subjects, a separate validation cohort made up of roughly 120 different subjects was used. The study combined high-throughput TCR immunosequencing, statistical association of individual TCRs with disease status, and machine learning to predict cytomegalovirus infection status. A later analysis re-analyzed previously published TCR beta repertoires from 650 to 800 donors and added high-resolution HLA genotyping to study TCR occurrence patterns. Rather than using new phenotypic data, the later analysis identified candidate immune exposures from TCR beta sequences and from how often those sequences occurred across donors. An earlier analysis of more than 450 of the donors used high-throughput TCR beta sequencing to judge whether each TCR beta V gene segment behaved as functional or pseudogenic. Donor age, sex, ethnicity and CMV serostatus were compiled together with the repertoire data. A later genetic analysis used genome-wide SNP genotypes for about 65% of the roughly 670 donors, treating that subset as a discovery cohort. Every discovery cohort repertoire had been produced on one sequencing platform. Both class I and class II loci were covered by HLA typing, at four-digit resolution. Typing coverage differed by locus: A, B, C, DRB1 and DQB1 were typed in roughly 620-630 donors, DQA1 in 522, DPA1 in some 570, and DPB1 in 472. About five DR-DQ haplotypes were treated as single units for association and clustering because of strong linkage in the cohort. On average, about 200,000 unique TCR beta nucleotide sequences were sequenced per donor among some 420 genotyped donors of the cohort, with 15% to 20% of those sequences being non-productive. Findings and caveats that apply to the study as a whole: Broadly in line with IMGT annotations, most TCR beta V segments showed up in productive rearrangements about 87% or about 30% of the time in an earlier analysis of around 600 of the donors. Strong co-occurrence of HLA alleles, especially DR and DQ, made assigning TCR associations to individual alleles difficult. In both the original and validation cohorts, the classifier was reported to diagnose cytomegalovirus status with high specificity and sensitivity. Sequencing depth was assumed to be roughly uniform across donors in the presence/absence analyses, though that assumption may not hold. Three of the identified cytomegalovirus-associated TCR beta chains were confirmed in vitro to be specific for cytomegalovirus antigens. For the cohort, immune exposure information was limited to CMV serostatus. The 87-base-pair reads could not distinguish some IMGT-functional V segments, including TRBV6-2 and TRBV6-3, so those segments were excluded. In a later analysis, some 18,000 TCR beta sequences were associated with specific HLA alleles at a false discovery rate of 0.05. V-gene and J-gene trimming of TCR beta chains was associated with a missense DCLRE1C variant in a later genetic analysis, and the association was replicated in an independent cohort. In a later analysis, most CMV-associated TCR beta chains were found to appear HLA-restricted, with HLA associations seemingly driven largely by CMV exposure. This cohort had only TCR beta chains sequenced, and the lack of alpha or paired-chain data limited which features could be detected. Correlated functional status among segregating V segments might be attributable to linkage disequilibrium, but an unknown experimental factor could not be ruled out. Most TCR sequences were observed very rarely across donors, whereas some public TCRs were present in many individuals. A total of 150 or so TCR beta chains were listed by the study as associated with cytomegalovirus. Because HLA typing was missing for some donors at each locus, association tests included only the typed subset. A further reported finding was that TCR beta sequences accurately predicted the HLA-A and HLA-B alleles for most subjects in the first cohort. A cluster of highly shared sequence variants was judged likely to represent a technical artifact of the sequencing pipeline. In a later analysis, several top co-occurrence clusters were reported to appear linked to parvovirus B19, influenza, CMV and Epstein-Barr virus. In a later analysis, the rate of TCR association differed among HLA loci, with DRB1 alleles having the most associated TCRs and HLA-C alleles having the fewest. In a later genetic analysis, fewer N-insertions in productive TCRs were reported among donors in an Asian-associated ancestry cluster than the 666-donor mean. In a later analysis, HLA-associated TCR beta chains showed more clonal expansion and lower generation probabilities than non-associated chains that were equally common. It was suggested by the authors that the approach could potentially be generalized to other disease states and immunological phenotypes. Because counts were too low, 15 to 20 rarely observed V segments, including chromosome 9 orphons, were excluded from the earlier analysis of roughly 580 of the donors.

Library preparation employed the immunoSEQ multiplex PCR assay. For the multiplex PCR, a mixture combining 60 forward primers for TCR Vbeta segments and 13 reverse primers for TCR Jbeta segments was used. Amplification of the CDR3 region of rearranged TCR beta genes was performed with a multiplex PCR assay on genomic DNA. The Illumina HiSeq System was used to sequence the amplified TCR beta libraries as 87-base-pair reads. Per the authors' processing: In a later analysis, 77 million or so unique TCR beta chains were counted across the roughly 670 repertoires, and some 10 million of these chains were shared by at least two donors. Raw reads were error-corrected and collapsed into unique sequences by a nearest-neighbor algorithm in which closely related sequences were merged to remove PCR and sequencing errors. V, D and J gene segments were assigned by aligning CDR3 sequences to IMGT reference sequences. For a sequence to be retained, at least a six-nucleotide match to both a V gene segment and a J gene segment was required. A rearrangement counted as productive if the CDR3 had no stop codons and remained in frame with V and J, and every other rearrangement counted as non-productive. CDR3 was defined by IMGT convention, running from the second conserved V-encoded cysteine to the conserved J-encoded phenylalanine. The earlier analysis of about 590 of the donors excluded sequences that lacked an unambiguous match to a single V gene segment. An earlier analysis of several hundred of the donors called V segments functional above 56.7% productive rearrangements and segregating when the between-donor standard deviation exceeded 5%. A statistical classification framework was built for diagnosing cytomegalovirus status from the catalog of TCR beta chain sequences. A later analysis assigned V and J genes by comparing TCR nucleotide sequences with IMGT/GENE-DB human TR gene sequences. A later analysis assigned CDR3 sequences and most-parsimonious VDJ recombination scenarios with the TCRdist pipeline. In a later analysis, each TCR beta chain was defined by its CDR3 amino acid sequence together with its V-gene family, and reads lacking a unique V-gene family were excluded. A later analysis removed 550 to 700 highly shared, low-generation-probability nucleotide sequences to deal with suspected cross-contamination and a sequencing artifact. A later analysis calculated a clonal expansion index for each public chain from normalized within-repertoire ranks of inferred template counts. Generation probabilities in a later analysis came from a VDJ recombination model fitted to out-of-frame rearrangements, and those results were checked against IGoR. In a later analysis, hypergeometric tests were used to score TCR-TCR, TCR-HLA and TCR-CMV co-occurrence, with a repertoire-size bias correction applied to TCR pairs. False discovery rates were estimated in a later analysis by permuting HLA or CMV assignments 20 times. In a later analysis, co-occurring TCRs were grouped using DBSCAN, and TCRdist sequence similarity was added for clustering within HLA-allele-positive subsets. For co-occurrence clustering, repertoires with fewer than 30,000 or more than 120,000 public chains were excluded, along with roughly 5 repertoires with anomalous nucleotide sharing. TCRdb re-hosts the immuneACCESS table, in-frame sequences only. Its copies lack some clones; in the studies checked, an unresolved V gene accounts for under half of them, and the cause for the rest is not known. V, J and clone size reflect that table, while D and trimming were determined from the DNA. The sample table shows some 110,000 clones, and 60% to 85% are seen once. In total, the top ten clones hold 1.6% of the sample.

In the case of this clone: The specificity of this receptor is unknown. Within one base of it there is no much larger clone, and no base qualities were kept.

The cohort was made up of about 670 healthy bone marrow donors. All cohort members were sampled while nominally healthy, although unrecorded immune exposures were likely present. The donor tested CMV seronegative and was one of the 352 seronegative cohort members. A peripheral blood sample was collected from each donor, and TCR beta sequencing was performed on peripheral blood mononuclear cells. The Qiagen DNeasy Blood Extraction Kit was used to extract genomic DNA from the blood cell samples. Taken from the germline V gene, the CDR1 and CDR2 loops are SGHRS and YFSETQ. The junction shows trimming of 4 bases on V and 1 base on J, plus 18 bases between the germline ends. Spanning cysteine to phenylalanine, the CDR3 consists of 16 amino acids. Solely the CDR3 DNA is kept, with 48 bases framed from the first base.

Sequencing input: PBMCs. This clonotype was obtained from a woman between 18 and 29 years old in good health and CMV-seronegative. The rearranged segments are TRBV5-1 and TRBJ2-7; possibly the D gene is TRBD2, per 7 matching bases. Here is the DNA: TGCGCCAGCAGCCCTAGGGGGAGGGGGTCTTCCTACGAGCAGTACTTC. This translates into CASSPRGRGSSYEQYF.